This TCR beta chain originates from a study of metastatic and nonmetastatic thyroid tumors. With 4 bases removed from V and 5 bases from J, the gap between germline ends came to 10 bases. The CDR3 runs 13 residues. The germline V gene encodes CDR1 MGHDK and CDR2 SYGVNS. TCRdb re-analyzed the PCR reads through MiXCR. Of tens of thousands of clones in the sample, under 20% were seen once. All patients were untreated before thyroid surgery. The chain employs TRBV25-1 and TRBJ2-3; D remains ambiguous. This TCR was recovered from a female donor with papillary thyroid cancer or a benign thyroid nodule (not recorded which). Some clones in this sample may be carry-over from other donors' samples. Sequencing was carried out using blood. The CDR3 DNA is TGTGCCAGCAGTGGGGCAGGCAAAGATACGCAGTATTTT. As protein: CASSGAGKDTQYF. The entire variable domain, with the rest obtained from reference TRBV25-1 and TRBJ2-3, is as follows: EADIYQTPRYLVIGTGKKITLECSQTMGHDKMYWYQQDPGMELHLIHYSYGVNSTEKGDLSSESTVSRIRTEHFPLTLESARPSHTSQYLCASSGAGKDTQYFGPGTRLTVL.